This passage covers 6 T cell receptor beta chains from one sample sequenced in a study of blood T cell repertoires in COVID-19 (dated by TCRdb to 2018 to 2020). The library was obtained by the immunoSEQ multiplex PCR assay. This is the immuneACCESS table as TCRdb keeps it, with only in-frame sequences that have V and J called. A part of the clones is gone; compared with another copy, unresolved V genes explain less than half, and the rest is unexplained. Recorded for this sample are 200,000 to 300,000 clones; about 90% of them occurred a single time. The ten largest clones add up to 0.85% to 0.9% of the sample. Material: PBMCs or T cells enriched from blood (not recorded which). The receptor source for this set is a man aged 45 to 65 who had been exposed to COVID-19.

This clone was seen only once. The genes are TRBV5-1 and TRBJ1-3, with D possibly TRBD1 on 5 matching bases. Germline assignment: CDR1 SGHRS and CDR2 YFSETQ. The CDR3 has 14 residues. V lost 2 bases to trimming and J lost 4 bases, with 10 bases between them. DNA for the CDR3: TGCGCCAGCAGCTTCCAGGGCCTAGGAAACACCATATATTTT. It encodes CASSFQGLGNTIYF.

The rearrangement links TRBV19 to TRBJ2-7; D may be TRBD2 (6 bases). Deletions cut 8 bases from V and 0 bases from J, with 20 bases between. Germline CDR1 is LNHDA and CDR2 is SQIVND (reference sequence). This CDR3 has 16 residues. The CDR3 DNA follows: TGTGCCAGTTTGGGATTGGGGAGGACAAACTCCTACGAGCAGTACGTC. The encoded protein is CASLGLGRTNSYEQYV.

The rearrangement links TRBV2 to TRBJ2-2, with 10 positions matching TRBD1. The ends lost 3 bases at V and 6 bases at J; junction bases unmatched: 4. This CDR3 has 15 amino acids. CDR1 is SNHLY, CDR2 FYNNEI, per germline. CDR3 residues: CASSETGTGAGELFF. In DNA, the CDR3 is TGTGCCAGCAGTGAGACCGGGACAGGGGCCGGGGAGCTGTTTTTT. The whole variable domain, filled in from reference TRBV2 and TRBJ2-2, reads EPEVTQTPSHQVTQMGQEVILRCVPISNHLYFYWYRQILGQKVEFLVSFYNNEISEKSEIFDDQFSVERPDGSNFTLKIRSTKLEDSAMYFCASSETGTGAGELFFGEGSRLTVL.

J is TRBJ1-5 and V is TRBV5-1, with 8 bases fitting TRBD1. The CDR3 has 13 residues. V was pared by 8 bases and J by 5 bases, with 6 bases of the junction left unmatched. Germline loops: CDR1 SGHRS, CDR2 YFSETQ. The chain's CDR3 is CASAQGADQPQHF. Written as DNA, the CDR3 is TGCGCCAGTGCGCAGGGGGCGGATCAGCCCCAGCATTTT.

This clone turned up a few times. This sequence joins TRBV5-4 and TRBJ2-5; D not certain. There are 14 residues in the CDR3. Germline-derived CDR1 and CDR2 are SGHNT and YYREEE (reference sequence). V lost 2 bases to trimming and J lost 3 bases, with 11 bases between them. CDR3 coding DNA: TGTGCCAGCAGCTTAGCAGCCACTAAAGAGACCCAGTACTTC. Its translation: CASSLAATKETQYF.

J is TRBJ2-1 and V is TRBV9; 7 bases are shared with TRBD1. Germline lookup yields CDR1 SGDLS and CDR2 YYNGEE. The CDR3 is 15 amino acids. V dropped 4 bases and J dropped 0; count of bases not matched to a gene: 4. The CDR3 region has the DNA TGTGCCAGCAGCACTACAGGGGTCTCCTACAATGAGCAGTTCTTC. Amino acids: CASSTTGVSYNEQFF.